The following is a T cell receptor (beta chain) sequence with its context. There are 16 residues in the CDR3. Germline V gives CDR1 ENHRY, CDR2 SYGVKD. With 3 bases removed from V and 0 bases from J, the gap between germline ends came to 15 bases. This specimen belongs to a study of T-cell reconstitution after alpha-beta-depleted transplantation in children. Unique molecular identifiers were incorporated into the prepared TCRbeta library. In TCRdb, the PCR reads were re-called with MiXCR into one record per CDR3 protein. The table has approximately 590,000 distinct CDR3 sequences, 10% to 13% seen once.

The chain uses TRBV10-3 and TRBJ2-7, with D possibly TRBD1 on 6 matching bases. This clonotype was sampled from a human donor who donated a stem cell graft to a child with acute myeloid leukemia. The specimen comprised PBMCs from the stem cell graft donor, sampled from the stem cell graft. In DNA, the CDR3 is TGTGCCATCAGTGATGGGGACAAATCGCCCTCCTACGAGCAGTACTTC. Amino acids: CAISDGDKSPSYEQYF.